The source of this TCR beta chain is a study of blood T cells in healthy people across ages. This CDR3 comprises 14 residues. Germline V gene data show CDR1 as DFQATT and CDR2 as SNEGSKA (reference sequence). Researchers report isolating at least 7 million PBMCs per sample. Regarding the study as a whole: Unsorted PBMC input precluded a conclusive naive versus antigen-experienced comparison.

As for this clonotype: Its antigen is still unknown. A read error is possible here, since a much larger clone lies one base away.

Primers used in a second PCR of about 7 to 12 cycles were a sample-barcoded 5' primer and a J-beta primer mix. Every cDNA was tagged by a template-switch adaptor with 12 random nucleotides. All samples yielded 3 million or more CDR3-containing paired-end reads. Each CDR3 protein is one row after TCRdb ran MiXCR on the 5' RACE reads. The sample carries around 900,000 distinct CDR3 sequences, 29% recorded once. The chain employs TRBV20-1 and TRBJ2-4; 7 bases are a match to TRBD1. The end of the DNA is better explained by TRBJ2-5, so the J call may be wrong. The receptor comes from a woman older than 75 in good health. Sequenced input: blood. CDR3 in DNA: TGCGGTGCTAGAGAGGTGACAGGGCAAGAGACCCAGTACTTC. Amino acid sequence: CGAREVTGQETQYF.